This T cell receptor (beta chain) emerged from a study of T cells in Graves' hyperthyroidism and ophthalmopathy (dated by TCRdb to the late 2010s). A note on the overall study: Peripheral blood was collected at initial diagnosis, before any treatment. A discovery cohort of roughly 100 patients, roughly 45 with Graves' ophthalmopathy and under 60 with stable Graves' hyperthyroidism, was used to find distinguishing TCR V-J signatures. Whether ophthalmopathy could be predicted prospectively was tested in an independent validation cohort made up of 18 hyperthyroidism patients plus 17 patients who later progressed to ophthalmopathy. For training and testing, the 80 to 100 patients in the discovery cohort were randomly divided in a 7:3 ratio. The study also compared thyroid tissue and blood T-cell repertoires from 5 to 7 Graves' hyperthyroidism patients. After blood sampling, hyperthyroidism patients were treated with methimazole at a starting dose of 30 mg daily, and ophthalmopathy patients were treated with high-dose intravenous methylprednisolone. The paper reports TCR Vbeta CDR3 sequencing of more than 120 peripheral blood samples: over 40 ophthalmopathy, approximately 74 hyperthyroidism and approximately 17 progressor patients.

The TCR beta CDR3 regions were amplified from the RNA transcripts. The first round of RT-PCR for the TCR CDR3 was performed with the HTBI primer set and the Qiagen OneStep RT-PCR kit. A second multiplex PCR round built the libraries, followed by size selection and purification. The libraries were sequenced on an Illumina HiSeq2000 using paired-end 100 bp reads. On the authors' methods: Raw data were processed with SOAPnuke, discarding reads with adapters, uncalled bases, mean Phred below 15, or no exact constant-primer or identifier match. COPE v1.2.5 was used to merge high-quality paired reads, and clonotypes were defined as unique nucleotide sequences. MiTCR v1.1 was used to align clonotypes to the IMGT TRBV, TRBD and TRBJ reference segments. Only V-J combinations with frequency above 0.0001, covering roughly 99% of repertoires, were analysed. A TCS score was defined as the ratio between F50 (clonal expansion) and ExV (chaos), using BLOSUM62-based TCRdist between CDR3 peptides within each V-J. Welch's t-statistics and random forest reduced 450 to 600 V-J features to 13, which were used in a naive Bayes classifier (R e1071). TCRdb's own reprocessing of the public reads used fastp at Q25 and MiXCR and kept productive beta chains. Duplicate CDR3 protein sequences are folded into a single record with the most common DNA and genes. These V and J calls are TCRdb output, not the study's own analysis. For this sample there are more than 500,000 distinct CDR3 sequences; about 16% appear just once. The ten largest make up 25% to 30% of the sample.

This clonotype was observed many times. No antigen is known for it. Base qualities are not recorded, but no much larger clone differs from it by a single base. General conclusions and limits of the study: Most expanded thyroid clonotypes (frequency above 0.001) were also detected in blood, suggesting blood repertoires may reflect thyroid immune responses. In validation, the model predicted progression to ophthalmopathy with approximately 71% sensitivity and approximately 78% specificity, a median of 6.5 months before onset. No statistical method was used to set the sample size in advance, and investigators knew the group allocation. Ophthalmopathy was separated from stable hyperthyroidism by a 13 V-J signature model, with over 85% sensitivity and 81% to 83% specificity obtained in cross-validation and 80%/75% obtained in testing.

In the ophthalmopathy patients, disease was moderately to severely active, with a Clinical Activity Score of 3 or more, a NOSPECS grade of 4 or more, and a duration of less than 3 months. Any patient with an uncontrolled infection, another autoimmune disease, pregnancy or lactation was excluded. Diagnoses were based on clinical symptoms, serum thyroxine and TRAb, thyroid ultrasound and orbital computed tomography. PBMCs were isolated from about 9.2 ml of fresh peripheral blood by Ficoll-Paque density gradient centrifugation. Total RNA was extracted with Trizol reagent, and quality was checked on an Agilent 2100 Bioanalyzer. For CDR1 and CDR2, the germline V gene lists MDHEN and SYDVKM. V loses 1 base of germline sequence and J loses 2 bases, and the interval between the two ends is 6 bases. Inclusive of the bounding cysteine and phenylalanine, the CDR3 is 13 residues long. Only the CDR3 portion is preserved as DNA: 39 bases, with reading frame beginning at the first base.

The TCR sequence derives from a young woman with Graves' ophthalmopathy. Sequencing was done on a sample of blood. Recombination connected TRBV28 to TRBJ2-7; no D gene is confidently identified. The CDR3 is CASSLSGPYEQYF. The DNA sequence is TGTGCCAGCAGTTTATCTGGCCCCTACGAGCAGTACTTC.